Shown below are 18 T cell receptor beta chains from a single sample sequenced in a study of vaccination and CD4 T cells after COVID-19. Sample time point: late sampling 161 to 241 days after vaccination in a few convalescent patients. Treatment in this sample: roughly nine-day PBMC culture with coronavirus spike peptide pools or control peptides (ViraFEST assay). At the Johns Hopkins FTIC core, DNA taken from cultured CD4+ T cells was sequenced by way of the Oncomine TCR Beta short-read assay. TCRdb passed the PCR reads through MiXCR, listing each CDR3 protein once. The sample yields 20,000 to 25,000 distinct CDR3 sequences, around 46% seen once. For these TCRs, the target antigens are not known. Sequenced material: CD4+ T cells from blood, cultured in vitro, taken about 7 months after SARS-CoV-2 vaccination. These TCRs come from a human donor who had recovered from COVID-19.

V usage is TRBV20-1 and J usage is TRBJ2-1, with a weak D call TRBD1 (6 bases). Looked up from germline, CDR1 is DFQATT and CDR2 is SNEGSKA (reference sequence). V was clipped by 6 bases and J by 7 bases, with 13 bases between them. CDR3 length: 12 amino acids. The CDR3 DNA follows: TGCAGTGCAGTCAGGGGATGGAATGAGCAGTTCTTC. Protein sequence: CSAVRGWNEQFF.

The chain has TRBV20-1 and TRBJ2-7; the match to TRBD2 covers 12 bases. The germline V gene encodes CDR1 DFQATT and CDR2 SNEGSKA (reference sequence). Trimming removed 6 bases from V and 6 bases from J; junction bases left unmatched: 12. CDR3 size: 15 residues. The CDR3 DNA sequence: TGCAGTGCCCTAAACTCGGCTAGCGGGAGGGGCGAGCAGTACTTC. Translated: CSALNSASGRGEQYF.

The genes are TRBV6-4 and TRBJ2-5; 8 bases are shared with TRBD2. Unmatched junction bases numbered 9, after V lost 2 bases and J lost 4 bases. CDR1 and CDR2 from the germline V gene are MRHNA and SNTAGT. The CDR3 is 16 residues long. In DNA, the CDR3 is TGTGCCAGCAGTGACCCCATAGCGGGGTCCTCAGAGACCCAGTACTTC. It is translated as CASSDPIAGSSETQYF.

The chain is built from TRBV28 and TRBJ2-1, with TRBD2 as a possible D gene (7 bases). V dropped 6 bases and J dropped 1 base, with 13 bases sitting between them. This CDR3 is built from 15 residues. In germline, CDR1 is MDHEN, CDR2 SYDVKM. The DNA for the CDR3 is TGTGCCAGCAGCAGAGGGGGAGGGTCCTACAATGAGCAGTTCTTC. Amino acid sequence: CASSRGGGSYNEQFF.

This clonotype was observed a few times. This chain joins TRBV24-1 and TRBJ2-5; the D is unclear. CDR3 size: 16 residues. The germline gives CDR1 KGHDR, CDR2 SFDVKD. V lost 4 bases and J lost 4, with 18 bases in between. The CDR3 DNA is TGTGCCACCAGTGACCGCGGACCGCAATCGGGAGAGACCCAGTACTTC. Translation: CATSDRGPQSGETQYF.

V usage is TRBV12-3 or TRBV12-4 and J usage is TRBJ2-5, with no clear D. V was cut by 6 bases and J by 4 bases, with 6 bases left in between. The CDR3 contains 11 residues. CDR3 sequence: CASSALETQYF. The CDR3 DNA reads as TGTGCCAGCAGCGCCTTAGAGACCCAGTACTTC.

The chain links TRBV5-5 to TRBJ2-1; the D is unclear. The germline CDR1 and CDR2 sequences are SGHKS and YYEKEE (reference sequence). V dropped 1 base and J dropped 0 bases, with 8 bases sitting between them. The CDR3 is 15 amino acids. The CDR3 DNA follows: TGTGCCAGCAGCTTGCAGACAAGCTCCTACAATGAGCAGTTCTTC. Amino acids: CASSLQTSSYNEQFF.

This clonotype has a single count. The chain links TRBV7-8 to TRBJ2-7; no clear D. The CDR3 loop spans 15 amino acids. The V end lost 1 base, the J end lost 0 bases, and 10 bases lay between the germline ends. Germline CDR1 is SGHVS and CDR2 is FQNEAQ. CDR3 nucleotide sequence: TGTGCCAGCAGCTTAGTCAAACTAAGCTCCTACGAGCAGTACTTC. It encodes CASSLVKLSSYEQYF.

The chain has TRBV6-1 and TRBJ1-2; D perhaps matches TRBD1 (6 bases). CDR3 length: 13 residues. V was trimmed by 6 bases and J by 4 bases, leaving 12 bases between them. The germline gives CDR1 MNHNS, CDR2 SASEGT. The CDR3 DNA sequence: TGTGCCAGCAGACCACAACAGGGCTATGGCTACACCTTC. It codes for CASRPQQGYGYTF.

The chain combines TRBV2 with TRBJ1-1; D unclear. From germline, CDR1 is SNHLY and CDR2 FYNNEI. V was trimmed by 7 bases and J by 4 bases, leaving 19 bases between them. The CDR3 loop spans 15 amino acids. As DNA, the CDR3 is TGTGCCAGCAACAACGCGAGGTTGGGAGCCACTGAAGCTTTCTTT. Translated: CASNNARLGATEAFF.

The gene calls are TRBV20-1 and TRBJ1-6, with TRBD1 matching over 7 bases. The CDR3 contains 13 residues. Germline CDR1 is DFQATT and CDR2 is SNEGSKA (reference sequence). With 4 bases clipped from V and 7 bases from J, the junction kept 4 bases outside the gene matches. CDR3 loop: CSATGDRNSPLHF. CDR3 nucleotide sequence: TGCAGTGCTACAGGGGACAGAAATTCACCCCTCCACTTT.

This clonotype is medium-sized (0.01 to 0.1%) within its sample. The junction departs from germline at one end; a sequencing error may be responsible. The genes are TRBV7-7 and TRBJ2-5; D is unresolved. This CDR3 contains 15 residues. Looked up from germline, CDR1 is SSHAT and CDR2 is FNYEAQ (reference sequence). CDR3: CASSLLIGAEETQYF. Written as DNA, the CDR3 is TGTGCTAGCAGCTTACTAATTGGTGCGGAAGAGACCCAGTACTTC.

This chain joins TRBV20-1 and TRBJ1-3, with D possibly being TRBD1 (6 bases). The V end lost 3 bases, the J end lost 4 bases, and 16 bases lay between the germline ends. The V gene's germline CDR1 is DFQATT and CDR2 SNEGSKA (reference sequence). The CDR3 contains 15 residues. DNA of the CDR3: TGCAGTGCTAGGCCCGACAGGCTTTGGGGAAACACCATATATTTT. Its protein is CSARPDRLWGNTIYF.

The rearrangement links TRBV19 to TRBJ1-1, with D perhaps TRBD1 (5 bases). V lost 5 bases, J lost 1 base, and 14 bases lay in between. Per germline, CDR1 LNHDA and CDR2 SQIVND (reference sequence). This CDR3 comprises 15 residues. The CDR3 DNA reads as TGTGCCAGTAGTCCCGGGGCGCTTGGGAACACTGAAGCTTTCTTT. This sequence encodes CASSPGALGNTEAFF.

This clonotype came up a few times. The rearrangement joins TRBV20-1 to TRBJ2-7; a possible D gene is TRBD1 (6 bases). Germline CDR1 and CDR2: DFQATT and SNEGSKA (reference sequence). The V end lost 6 bases, the J end lost 4 bases, and 19 bases lay between the germline ends. This CDR3 is built from 14 residues. The CDR3 region is CSASGTGIGYEQYF. As DNA, the CDR3 is TGCAGTGCCAGTGGTACAGGGATAGGATACGAGCAGTACTTC.

This clonotype occurred a few times. The chain uses TRBV6-5 and TRBJ2-7, with D maybe TRBD1 (5 bases). Germline V gene data show CDR1 as MNHEY and CDR2 as SVGAGI. The CDR3 runs 17 residues. V lost 2 bases to trimming and J lost 0 bases, with 17 bases between them. The CDR3 DNA sequence: TGTGCCAGCAGTTACCAGAAGGGGCCTCTTAGCTCCTACGAGCAGTACTTC. Translated: CASSYQKGPLSSYEQYF.

The rearrangement joins TRBV20-1 to TRBJ1-1; maybe TRBD1 (5 bases). This CDR3 is built from 15 residues. CDR1 and CDR2 (germline): DFQATT, SNEGSKA (reference sequence). V was pared by 2 bases and J by 0 bases, with 13 bases between. DNA of the CDR3: TGCAGTGCTAGACAGACCGGGACCGTGAACACTGAAGCTTTCTTT. Translating gives CSARQTGTVNTEAFF.

This sequence joins TRBV27 and TRBJ2-1; D is unclear. V was shortened by 5 bases and J by 8 bases, with 19 bases between the two germline ends. The CDR3 totals 15 residues. Germline loops: CDR1 MNHEY, CDR2 SMNVEV (reference sequence). CDR3 in amino acids: CASSDYLQLDDEQFF. The DNA of the CDR3 is TGTGCCAGCAGTGATTATTTACAGCTGGACGATGAGCAGTTCTTC.